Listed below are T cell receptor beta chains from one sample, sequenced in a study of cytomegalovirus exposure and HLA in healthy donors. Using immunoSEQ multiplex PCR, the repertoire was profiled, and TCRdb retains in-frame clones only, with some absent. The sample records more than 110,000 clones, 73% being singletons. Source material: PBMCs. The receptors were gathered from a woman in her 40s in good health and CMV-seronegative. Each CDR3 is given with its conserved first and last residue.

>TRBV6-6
CASSLRDRISYEQYF
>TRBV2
CASSRQGANTGELFF
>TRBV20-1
CSARTGSTQYF
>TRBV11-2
CASSKEPTSTQYF
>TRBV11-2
CASSLNTGRQETQYF
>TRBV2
CASTQDRPENSPLHF
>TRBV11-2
CASSFGHLGYTF
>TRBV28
CASQGGSYNEQFF
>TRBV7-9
CASSLREGSTEAFF
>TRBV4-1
CASLSPGASSNEQFF
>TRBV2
CASGGIGGTDTQYF
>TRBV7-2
CASSLSRRGVQFF
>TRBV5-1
CAFFKQKAAYEQYF
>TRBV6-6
CASSYGSGGDEQYF
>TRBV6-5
CASSYLSGNTEAFF
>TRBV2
CASSDDSLSQPQHF
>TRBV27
CASSLRAMNTEAFF
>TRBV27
CASRGTSADTQYF
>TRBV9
CASSGVRQGATETNYGYTF
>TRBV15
CATSRGFSGVNEKLFF
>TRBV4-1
CASSQDGHSGANVLTF
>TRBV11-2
CASSQIAGRGWQFF
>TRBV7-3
CASSLYGRKDRDTEAFF
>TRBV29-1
CSVPGHRTDTQYF
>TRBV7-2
CASSLAGDSNQPQHF
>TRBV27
CASSFDYREGGYGYTF
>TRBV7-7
CASSSSEEFEAFF
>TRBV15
CATRTGTATDTQYF
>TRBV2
CASTLDLNSNQPQHF
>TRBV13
CASSSRTSIYEQYF
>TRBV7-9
CASSFSPGRNTEAFF
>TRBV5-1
CASSFSGGDGDTQYF
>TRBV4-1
CASSPTGANYGYTF
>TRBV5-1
CASSLAPGNTGELFF
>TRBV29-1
CSVDERQSLNTEAFF
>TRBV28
CASSRTASLKKLFF
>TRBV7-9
CASSLVRAGELFF
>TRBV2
CASGGGDEQFF
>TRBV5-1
CASSLSQGYGYTF
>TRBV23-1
CASSQFSRGNQPQHF
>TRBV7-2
CASSPQGVREPQHF
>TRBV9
CASSVAGTGSDTQYF
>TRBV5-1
CASSLTGGPPDTQYF